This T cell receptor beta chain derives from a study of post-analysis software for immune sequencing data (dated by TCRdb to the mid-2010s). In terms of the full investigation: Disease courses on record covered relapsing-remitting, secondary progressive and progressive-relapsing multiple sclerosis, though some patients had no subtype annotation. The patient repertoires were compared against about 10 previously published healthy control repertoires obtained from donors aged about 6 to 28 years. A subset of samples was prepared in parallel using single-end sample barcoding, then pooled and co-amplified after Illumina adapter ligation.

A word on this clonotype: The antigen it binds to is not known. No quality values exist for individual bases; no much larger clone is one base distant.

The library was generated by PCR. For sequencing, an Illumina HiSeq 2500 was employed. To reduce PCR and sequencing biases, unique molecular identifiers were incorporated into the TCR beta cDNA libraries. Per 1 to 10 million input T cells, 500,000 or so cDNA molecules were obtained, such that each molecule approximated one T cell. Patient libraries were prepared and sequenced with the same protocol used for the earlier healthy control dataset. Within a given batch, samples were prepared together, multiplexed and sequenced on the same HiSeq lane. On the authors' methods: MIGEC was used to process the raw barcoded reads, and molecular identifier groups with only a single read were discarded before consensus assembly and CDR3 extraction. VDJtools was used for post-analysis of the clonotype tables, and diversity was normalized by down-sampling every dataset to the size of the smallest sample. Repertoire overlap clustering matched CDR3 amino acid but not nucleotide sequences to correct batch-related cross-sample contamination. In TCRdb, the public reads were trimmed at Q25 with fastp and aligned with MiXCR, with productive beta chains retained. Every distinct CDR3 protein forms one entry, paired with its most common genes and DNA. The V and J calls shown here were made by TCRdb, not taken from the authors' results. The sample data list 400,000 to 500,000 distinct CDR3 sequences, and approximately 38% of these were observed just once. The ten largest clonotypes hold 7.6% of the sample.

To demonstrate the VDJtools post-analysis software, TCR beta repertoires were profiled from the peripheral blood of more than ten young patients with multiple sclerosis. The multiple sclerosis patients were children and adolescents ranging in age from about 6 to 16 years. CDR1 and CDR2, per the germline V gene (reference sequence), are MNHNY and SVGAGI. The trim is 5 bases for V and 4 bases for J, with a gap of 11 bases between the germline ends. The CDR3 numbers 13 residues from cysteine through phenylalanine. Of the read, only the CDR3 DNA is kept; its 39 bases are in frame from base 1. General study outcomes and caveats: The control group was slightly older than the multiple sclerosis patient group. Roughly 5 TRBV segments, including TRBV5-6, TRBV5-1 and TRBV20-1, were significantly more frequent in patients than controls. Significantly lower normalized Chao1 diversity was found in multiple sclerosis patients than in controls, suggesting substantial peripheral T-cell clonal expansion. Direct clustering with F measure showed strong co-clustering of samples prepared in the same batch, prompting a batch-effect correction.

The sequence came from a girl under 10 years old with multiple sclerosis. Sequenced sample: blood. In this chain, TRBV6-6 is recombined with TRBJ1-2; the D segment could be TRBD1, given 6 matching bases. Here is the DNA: TGTGCCAGCAGTCCCGGGGGCTTCTATGGCTACACCTTC. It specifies CASSPGGFYGYTF.